This T cell receptor (beta chain) was captured in a study of cytomegalovirus exposure and HLA in healthy donors. The PCR had 60 Vbeta and 13 Jbeta primers. Clones were sequenced by immunoSEQ multiplex PCR, and TCRdb holds only the in-frame ones, with some missing. The table records 110,000 or so clones, about 70% of them present only once. This CDR3 comprises 11 residues. The V end was cut by 11 bases, the J end by 3 bases, with 10 bases between. In germline, CDR1 is MDHEN, CDR2 SYDVKM. The chain combines TRBV28 with TRBJ1-1; maybe TRBD1 (6 bases). Sequenced: PBMCs. This clonotype was sampled from a human donor in good health. CDR3 nucleotide sequence: TGTGCCTCCACAGGGTACACTGAAGCTTTCTTT. The encoded protein is CASTGYTEAFF.